This T cell receptor (beta chain) was captured by sequencing in a study of vaccination effects on CD4 cells after COVID-19. Regarding this clone: Its antigen remains unknown.

Points from the study as a whole: Infection-derived and vaccine-derived clones contracted markedly late after vaccination.

TCRdb's table, derived via immunoSEQ multiplex PCR, lists solely in-frame clones and lacks some. This sample has some 65,000 clones, with about 72% found just once. CDR1 is SQVTM and CDR2 is ANQGSEA in the germline V gene. Trimming took 7 bases from V and 3 from J, leaving 18 bases between them. This CDR3 is 14 amino acids long. Sequencing in the ViraFEST assay came after antigen-specific CD4+ T cells had been expanded with viral peptide pools, which were used to stimulate PBMC. The authors isolated CD4+ T cells after roughly 10 days of culture. Nucleocapsid antibody tests were negative, and the vaccine recipients had no prior SARS-CoV-2 infection. Wells containing two million PBMC each were cultured with roughly 10 IU/ml IL-2 and approximately 9.6 ug/ml peptides.

The receptor's source is a human donor who received a COVID-19 vaccine. The chain has TRBV29-1 and TRBJ1-1; D gene ambiguous. Here the sequenced sample was CD4+ T cells from PBMCs cultured with HCoV-NL63 spike peptides, taken before COVID-19 vaccination. CDR3 protein: CSARVQVLDTEAFF. DNA for the CDR3: TGCAGCGCCCGAGTCCAGGTCCTCGACACTGAAGCTTTCTTT.